Below, 10 T cell receptor beta chains from the same sample are listed, as sequenced in a study of OX40 agonist ivuxolimab in advanced cancers. Profiling relied on immunoSEQ multiplex PCR, and the TCRdb table lists in-frame clones only, not all of them. Of over 45,000 clones listed, around 89% are singletons. This specimen consisted of CD4+ or CD8+ T cells sorted from blood, obtained in a trial of the OX40 agonist ivuxolimab. Receptor source: an adult with an advanced solid tumor such as melanoma, head and neck, liver or kidney cancer.

The V gene is TRBV28, the J gene TRBJ1-2; 9 bases are shared with TRBD1. Germline CDR1 is MDHEN and CDR2 is SYDVKM. V shed 5 bases, J shed 1 base, and the junction held 8 bases outside the gene matches. The CDR3 loop spans 16 amino acids. In DNA form, the CDR3 reads TGTGCCAGCAGTCTCAACAGGGGGCTCGGTAACTATGGCTACACCTTC. It is translated as CASSLNRGLGNYGYTF.

This clone appeared a single time. This rearrangement joins TRBV27 to TRBJ2-7; 10 nucleotides match TRBD2. Germline CDR1 and CDR2: MNHEY and SMNVEV (reference sequence). Unmatched junction bases numbered 5, after V lost 6 bases and J lost 6 bases. CDR3 length equals 13 residues. CDR3 bases: TGTGCCAGCAGCACGACTAGCGGGCTCGAGCAGTACTTC. This translates into CASSTTSGLEQYF.

In this sample, this clone turned up a few times. The chain links TRBV9 to TRBJ2-1, with no clear D. CDR1 is SGDLS and CDR2 is YYNGEE in the germline V gene. V was pared by 4 bases and J by 0 bases, with 11 bases between. CDR3 length equals 15 residues. In DNA, the CDR3 is TGTGCCAGCAGCCTCGATATGAGCTCCTACAATGAGCAGTTCTTC. It yields the protein CASSLDMSSYNEQFF.

This clone occurred once. The chain carries TRBV10-1 and TRBJ2-5; D may match TRBD1 or TRBD2 (5 bases each). Germline lookup yields CDR1 WNHNN and CDR2 SYGVQD (reference sequence). V shed 6 bases and J shed 1 base, with 15 bases lying between them. This CDR3 spans 15 amino acids. DNA for the CDR3: TGCGCCAGCAGCCCACCCGAGGGGTCCCAAGAGACCCAGTACTTC. Encoded protein: CASSPPEGSQETQYF.

This clone was recorded a few times. V gene TRBV4-2 combines with J gene TRBJ2-2; TRBD1 agrees at 8 bases. The CDR3 has 14 residues. V shed 4 bases and J 3 bases; nucleotides not matched to a gene: 1. Germline V gene lookup returns CDR1 LGHNA and CDR2 YNFKEQ. CDR3 residues: CASSPGQDTGELFF. CDR3 DNA: TGTGCCAGCAGCCCGGGACAGGACACCGGGGAGCTGTTTTTT.

The chain couples TRBV28 to TRBJ2-7, with a tentative D call TRBD1 (6 bases). Germline loops: CDR1 MDHEN, CDR2 SYDVKM. This CDR3 is 16 amino acids long. Trimming cost V 2 bases and J 0 bases, with 14 bases left between them. As DNA, the CDR3 is TGTGCCAGCAGTTTACCCGGACAGAAAGTCTCCTACGAGCAGTACTTC. It encodes CASSLPGQKVSYEQYF.

The J gene is TRBJ2-1, the V gene TRBV27, with TRBD2 as a possible D gene (6 bases). V dropped 2 bases and J dropped 7 bases, with 18 bases sitting between them. CDR3 length: 16 residues. Germline V CDR1 and CDR2: MNHEY, SMNVEV (reference sequence). CDR3 sequence reads: CASSLGAGLGRNEQFF. The CDR3 nucleotides read TGTGCCAGCAGTTTAGGGGCAGGGTTAGGGAGGAATGAGCAGTTCTTC.

This chain connects TRBV5-6 to TRBJ1-5, with 7 positions matching TRBD1. This CDR3 region has 15 residues. The V gene end was trimmed by 4 bases and the J gene end by 3 bases; junction bases not matched to a gene: 7. Germline CDR1 and CDR2: SGHDT and YYEEEE. CDR3 nucleotide sequence: TGTGCCAGCAGCGTTAGGACAGGTCTCAATCAGCCCCAGCATTTT. Translating it yields CASSVRTGLNQPQHF.

The CDR3 loop reads CAPGQGVWSYEQYF. CDR3 sequence (DNA): TGTGCCCCCGGACAGGGGGTTTGGTCCTACGAGCAGTACTTC. The chain links TRBV6-5 to TRBJ2-7; 10 nucleotides agree with TRBD1. The CDR3 is 14 amino acids. The V segment lost 11 bases and the J segment 1 base; nucleotides outside the gene matches: 8. Germline values: CDR1 MNHEY, CDR2 SVGAGI.

The chain links TRBV15 to TRBJ2-5, with 9 bases lining up with TRBD2. The J segment lost 2 bases and the V segment lost 0 bases, leaving 10 bases of the junction unmatched. CDR1 and CDR2 from the germline V gene are LNHNV and YYDKDF (reference sequence). The CDR3 has 18 residues. The CDR3 DNA follows: TGTGCCACCAGCAGAGAGGGGCTGCTAGCGGGGTGGCAAGAGACCCAGTACTTC. This translates into CATSREGLLAGWQETQYF.